These T cell receptor beta chains were read from a single sample in a study of CD8 T cells in Susac syndrome. MiXCR, run by TCRdb on the immunoSEQ multiplex PCR reads, gives a single entry per CDR3 protein. The sample comprises 250,000 to 300,000 distinct CDR3 sequences, about 85% of which are singletons, and 0.11% rests with the top ten. The sample consisted of CD8+ T cells from PBMCs. The receptors were gathered from a human donor with multiple sclerosis. Each CDR3 is given with its conserved first and last residue. A D gene is named only where the DNA matches it firmly. A row's size may be missing; if present it is once, few, many or a size class.

V	J	D	size	length	DNA	CDR3
TRBV28	TRBJ2-7	TRBD1	NA	14	TGTGCCAGCAGTCTACCGGGACAGGGAAACGAGCAGTACTTC	CASSLPGQGNEQYF
TRBV9	TRBJ2-1	NA	NA	15	TGTGCCAGCAGCCCCCCTGGAGCGGGCGGCAGAGAGCAGTTCTTC	CASSPPGAGGREQFF
TRBV7-3	TRBJ2-1	TRBD1	NA	21	TGTGCCAGCAGCCAATACAGACAGGGGCAGGCTAGCGCAAGCTCCTACAATGAGCAGTTCTTC	CASSQYRQGQASASSYNEQFF
TRBV6-2/TRBV6-3	TRBJ2-1	NA	NA	12	TGTGCCAGCAGTTACCCCAGACAGTGGCAGTTCTTC	CASSYPRQWQFF
TRBV13	TRBJ1-1	NA	NA	12	TGTGCCAGCAGCCGCGAGGGGGGGAGTGCTTTCTTT	CASSREGGSAFF
TRBV28	TRBJ2-1	TRBD2	NA	14	TGTGCCAGCAGCCCCCGGGGGGCCTACAATGAGCAGTTCTTC	CASSPRGAYNEQFF
TRBV6-5	TRBJ2-1	NA	NA	13	TGTGCCAGCAGTATAACTAGATTCAATGAGCAGTTCTTC	CASSITRFNEQFF
TRBV6-6	TRBJ2-7	NA	few	15	TGTGCCAGCAGTTACGACCGTCCCACTTCCTACGAGCAGTACTTC	CASSYDRPTSYEQYF
TRBV7-9	TRBJ2-2	TRBD2	NA	15	TGTGCCAGCAGCCCAAGGACTAGCAGCACCGGGGAGCTGTTTTTT	CASSPRTSSTGELFF
TRBV5-4	TRBJ1-1	NA	NA	13	TGTGCCAGCAGCTACGAGGGGGTGGCTGAAGCTTTCTTT	CASSYEGVAEAFF
TRBV12-3/TRBV12-4	TRBJ1-1	TRBD1	NA	16	TGTGCCAGCAGGGTTACAGGGGAAGAAGGGAGCACTGAAGCTTTCTTT	CASRVTGEEGSTEAFF
TRBV4-1	TRBJ1-1	NA	NA	14	TGCGCCAGCAGCCCCGTTGGTGAGAACACTGAAGCTTTCTTT	CASSPVGENTEAFF
TRBV25-1	TRBJ2-3	TRBD1	NA	13	TGTGCCAGCAGTGCGACAGGGCGGGATACGCAGTATTTT	CASSATGRDTQYF
TRBV27	TRBJ2-7	NA	few	13	TGTGCCAGCAAGTGGGGTGAGGGCAACGAGCAGTACTTC	CASKWGEGNEQYF
TRBV29-1	TRBJ2-1	NA	NA	15	TGCAGCGTTGAAGGGGGCGGACCTATCTACAATGAGCAGTTCTTC	CSVEGGGPIYNEQFF
TRBV11-1	TRBJ2-2	TRBD2	NA	15	TGTGCCAGCAGCTTTTTAGCGGGAGACACCGGGGAGCTGTTTTTT	CASSFLAGDTGELFF
TRBV9	TRBJ2-7	TRBD1	NA	15	TGTGCCAGCAGCGTAGCCGGGACAGGGACCTACGAGCAGTACTTC	CASSVAGTGTYEQYF
TRBV5-1	TRBJ1-2	TRBD1	NA	15	TGCGCCAGCAGCCGATTGGACAGGGGAAGTGCTGGCTACACCTTC	CASSRLDRGSAGYTF
TRBV12-3/TRBV12-4	TRBJ1-5	NA	NA	14	TGTGCCAGCACTAAAACAGGCCCTAATCAGCCCCAGCATTTT	CASTKTGPNQPQHF
TRBV20-1	TRBJ2-7	NA	NA	13	TGCAGTGCTTGGGGCCCTTCTGGGTACGAGCAGTACTTC	CSAWGPSGYEQYF
TRBV30	TRBJ2-7	TRBD2	NA	14	TGTGCCTGGGCCCGGGAGGATTCATTCTACGAGCAGTACTTC	CAWAREDSFYEQYF
TRBV5-6	TRBJ2-1	NA	NA	12	TGTGCCAGCACCCCGGATGGAAATGAGCAGTTCTTC	CASTPDGNEQFF
TRBV5-4	TRBJ2-7	TRBD2	NA	15	TGTGCCAGCAGCCCAGCGGGGGAAATTGCCTACGAGCAGTACTTC	CASSPAGEIAYEQYF
TRBV7-9	TRBJ2-1	NA	NA	13	TGTGCCGGTAGTGGCCTTGGAGTGGATGAGCAGTTCTTC	CAGSGLGVDEQFF
TRBV29-1	TRBJ1-3	NA	once	11	TGCAGCGTCCCCCGTGGAAACACCATATATTTT	CSVPRGNTIYF
TRBV9	TRBJ1-1	TRBD1	NA	17	TGTGCCAGCAGCGCATCCGGGACAGGGGGCTTGTGGACTGAAGCTTTCTTT	CASSASGTGGLWTEAFF
TRBV9	TRBJ1-2	NA	NA	12	TGTGCCAGTACCCAGGGAGTATATGGCTACACCTTC	CASTQGVYGYTF
TRBV9	TRBJ2-1	TRBD1	NA	13	TGTGCCAGCAAGGACAGGGGAATCGGTGAGCAGTTCTTC	CASKDRGIGEQFF
TRBV3-1	TRBJ2-1	TRBD2	NA	17	TGTGCCAGCAGCCAAGATTTGCCTAGCGGGCCCTACAATGAGCAGTTCTTC	CASSQDLPSGPYNEQFF
TRBV3-1	TRBJ2-1	NA	NA	15	TGTGCCAGCAGCCAAGATTTGGGGGCCTACAATGAGCAGTTCTTC	CASSQDLGAYNEQFF
TRBV2	TRBJ2-3	TRBD2	NA	16	TGTGCCAGCAGTACTTCTAGCGGGATGAGCACAGATACGCAGTATTTT	CASSTSSGMSTDTQYF
TRBV14	TRBJ2-7	TRBD2	NA	14	TGTGCCAGCAGCAACGAAGCGGGATGGTACGAGCAGTACTTC	CASSNEAGWYEQYF
TRBV7-2	TRBJ2-1	TRBD2	NA	14	TGTGCCAGCAGCTGGGGACTAGCGAGCAATGAGCAGTTCTTC	CASSWGLASNEQFF
TRBV28	TRBJ2-1	NA	NA	12	TGTGCCAGCAGTTTTTGGGACAATGAGCAGTTCTTC	CASSFWDNEQFF
TRBV6-5	TRBJ2-7	NA	NA	15	TGTGCCAGCAGTGTTCGGTCAAGGACTGGTTACGAGCAGTACTTC	CASSVRSRTGYEQYF
TRBV12-5	TRBJ2-6	NA	NA	16	TGTGCTAGTGGCCCGGGCGGGACCGCAGCGGCCAACGTCCTGACTTTC	CASGPGGTAAANVLTF
TRBV6-5	TRBJ2-7	TRBD2	NA	16	TGTGCCAGCAGTTACTCGCGCGGGAGGATCGGGTACGAGCAGTACTTC	CASSYSRGRIGYEQYF
TRBV7-2	TRBJ2-7	TRBD2	NA	15	TGTGCCAGCTATTTGAGGCGGGAGGACGTTTACGAGCAGTACTTC	CASYLRREDVYEQYF
TRBV27	TRBJ2-2	NA	NA	12	TGTGCCAGCTGGCAGGGAACCGGGGAGCTGTTTTTT	CASWQGTGELFF
TRBV28	TRBJ2-3	TRBD2	NA	18	TGTGCCAGCAGCTCAACCCTAATACAAGCGGGAAAGACAGATACGCAGTATTTT	CASSSTLIQAGKTDTQYF
TRBV7-2	TRBJ2-3	NA	NA	11	TGTGCCAGCAGCTTATTAGATACGCAGTATTTT	CASSLLDTQYF
TRBV27	TRBJ1-1	NA	once	15	TGTGCCAGCAGTATCGGGACACAGGGACACACTGAAGCTTTCTTT	CASSIGTQGHTEAFF
TRBV4-2	TRBJ2-7	NA	once	16	TGTGCCAGCAGCCAGGAACGGGATTTTGAATCCTACGAGCAGTACTTC	CASSQERDFESYEQYF
TRBV14	TRBJ2-2	TRBD2	NA	17	TGTGCCAGCAGCGAGACTAGCGGGAGGGAGAACACCGGGGAGCTGTTTTTT	CASSETSGRENTGELFF
TRBV19	TRBJ2-3	NA	NA	14	TGTGCCAGTAGTATAGTCCCAAACACAGATACGCAGTATTTT	CASSIVPNTDTQYF